A selection of T cell receptor beta chains follows, all from one sample in a study of shared clonotypes between healthy human individuals. Data came from immunoSEQ multiplex PCR; TCRdb stores just in-frame clones and leaves some out. Counted here are around 2,100,000 clones, about 95% occurring once; the ten biggest clones make up less than 1.5%. Sequencing was done on a sample of naive CD8+ T cells sorted from blood. Every receptor here comes from a man younger than 30 in good health. Both conserved end residues are part of each CDR3. Each record gives: J gene, D gene, CDR3 length, clone size, V gene, CDR3 DNA, CDR3 protein. The D gene is left open where the match is weak. Only part of the rows carry a size: once, few, many, or a class if the clone is expanded.

TRBJ2-7 | TRBD1 | 14 | NA | TRBV6-5 | TGTGCCAGCAGTTCGGACAGGGGGCTTGTCGAGCAGTACTTC | CASSSDRGLVEQYF
TRBJ2-5 | TRBD2 | 15 | NA | TRBV5-4 | TGTGCCAGCAGCCCTCCAGATAGCGGGAAAGAGACCCAGTACTTC | CASSPPDSGKETQYF
TRBJ2-4 | TRBD2 | 17 | NA | TRBV28 | TGTGCCAGCAGTCCGAAACCGGGGGGGGACGCCAAAAACATTCAGTACTTC | CASSPKPGGDAKNIQYF
TRBJ2-7 | TRBD1 | 15 | NA | TRBV7-9 | TGTGCCAGCAGCTTAGTTAGACAGGGTGGATACGAGCAGTACTTC | CASSLVRQGGYEQYF
TRBJ1-2 | TRBD1 | 13 | NA | TRBV25-1 | TGTGCCTCGTGGACAGGGGAGACTAAAGGCTACACCTTC | CASWTGETKGYTF
TRBJ2-7 | NA | 13 | NA | TRBV4-3 | TGCGCCAGCAGCATAGCCCGGGGATCCGAGCAGTACTTC | CASSIARGSEQYF
TRBJ2-3 | TRBD2 | 16 | NA | TRBV27 | TGTGCCAGCAGTTTAAGGGGCGGGAGCGGTACAGATACGCAGTATTTT | CASSLRGGSGTDTQYF
TRBJ2-7 | TRBD2 | 15 | NA | TRBV4-1 | TGCGCCAGCAGCCAGAGCGGGACTAGCTTTTACGAGCAGTACTTC | CASSQSGTSFYEQYF
TRBJ2-5 | NA | 17 | NA | TRBV5-6 | TGTGCCAGCAGCTTGGACCCAATAGCGTATGTACAAGAGACCCAGTACTTC | CASSLDPIAYVQETQYF
TRBJ1-1 | TRBD1 | 13 | NA | TRBV30 | TGTGCCTGGAGTCTGACAGGGTATACTGAAGCTTTCTTT | CAWSLTGYTEAFF
TRBJ2-7 | NA | 14 | NA | TRBV19 | TGTGCCAGTAGTATAGGGGGCATAACCTACGAGCAGTACTTC | CASSIGGITYEQYF
TRBJ2-1 | NA | 13 | NA | TRBV5-1 | TGCGCCAGCAGTCGTGGGGCCTACAATGAGCAGTTCTTC | CASSRGAYNEQFF
TRBJ2-2 | NA | 17 | NA | TRBV7-9 | TGTGCCAGCAGCTCCGGGGATACAAGGGTAGACACCGGGGAGCTGTTTTTT | CASSSGDTRVDTGELFF
TRBJ2-1 | NA | 17 | NA | TRBV2 | TGTGCCAGCAGTGAAGCCCTAGGGCAGGGCCCCGTTCAGGAGCAGTTCTTC | CASSEALGQGPVQEQFF
TRBJ2-3 | TRBD2 | 18 | NA | TRBV13 | TGTGCCAGCAGCCTAATAAGCGGGGGCTCCGGGTTCACAGATACGCAGTATTTT | CASSLISGGSGFTDTQYF
TRBJ2-7 | NA | 13 | NA | TRBV7-9 | TGTGCCAGCAGCACGCCAGGGATCTACGAGCAGTACTTC | CASSTPGIYEQYF
TRBJ2-1 | NA | 12 | NA | TRBV4-3 | TGCGCCAGCAGCTATAACGGCAATGAGCAGTTCTTC | CASSYNGNEQFF
TRBJ1-5 | NA | 16 | once | TRBV28 | TGTGCCAGCAGTTTATCACGGACTCCCAGCAATCAGCCCCAGCATTTT | CASSLSRTPSNQPQHF
TRBJ2-7 | NA | 13 | NA | TRBV9 | TGTGCCAGCAGCGTAGGTCAGGGTACGGAGCAGTACTTC | CASSVGQGTEQYF
TRBJ2-3 | NA | 15 | NA | TRBV13 | TGTGCCAGCAGCCAACGACTAGGGAGCACAGATACGCAGTATTTT | CASSQRLGSTDTQYF
TRBJ2-5 | TRBD2 | 18 | NA | TRBV5-4 | TGTGCCAGCAGCTGGGGGGGACTAGTTCATCCGGGGCAAGAGACCCAGTACTTC | CASSWGGLVHPGQETQYF
TRBJ2-2 | NA | 13 | once | TRBV19 | TGTGCCAGTAGTATCTCGATCACCGGGGAGCTGTTTTTT | CASSISITGELFF
TRBJ2-1 | NA | 11 | NA | TRBV6-1 | TGTGCCAGCAGAGAAAGTGGTGAGCAGTTCTTC | CASRESGEQFF
TRBJ2-2 | NA | 13 | NA | TRBV10-1 | TGCGCCAGCAGTGAGAGTTCAACCGGGGAGCTGTTTTTT | CASSESSTGELFF
TRBJ2-7 | TRBD2 | 13 | NA | TRBV6-5 | TGTGCCAGTCGGGGGGGCGCTTTGTACGAGCAGTACTTC | CASRGGALYEQYF
TRBJ1-2 | TRBD1 | 13 | NA | TRBV4-3 | TGCGCCAGCAGCCAAGACAGGGGGCAAGGCTACACCTTC | CASSQDRGQGYTF
TRBJ2-5 | NA | 12 | NA | TRBV5-6 | TGTGCCAGCAGCTCGGACGGAGATGCCCAGTACTTC | CASSSDGDAQYF
TRBJ2-2 | NA | 14 | NA | TRBV27 | TGTGCCAGCAGTCCGGGACTCAACACCGGGGAGCTGTTTTTT | CASSPGLNTGELFF
TRBJ2-3 | TRBD2 | 19 | NA | TRBV27 | TGTGCCAGCAGTTTAACACCTCGAGGACTAGCGGATAACACAGATACGCAGTATTTT | CASSLTPRGLADNTDTQYF
TRBJ2-3 | NA | 14 | NA | TRBV10-1 | TGCGCCAGCAGTGAGGCAGGGGGCACAGATACGCAGTATTTT | CASSEAGGTDTQYF
TRBJ2-7 | TRBD2 | 16 | NA | TRBV7-6 | TGTGCCAGCAGCCCCCTGTGGGGGGGAGACTCCTACGAGCAGTACTTC | CASSPLWGGDSYEQYF
TRBJ2-7 | TRBD1 | 14 | NA | TRBV5-1 | TGCGCCAGCAGCCTCAGGGGGCACCCCTACGAGCAGTACTTC | CASSLRGHPYEQYF
TRBJ2-5 | TRBD2 | 14 | NA | TRBV5-6 | TGTGCCAGCAGCCAAACACTAGCGGGAGAGACCCAGTACTTC | CASSQTLAGETQYF
TRBJ1-1 | NA | 16 | once | TRBV4-1 | TGCGCCAGCAGCCCAAGGGCCAGCATGGGTAACACTGAAGCTTTCTTT | CASSPRASMGNTEAFF
TRBJ2-2 | NA | 15 | once | TRBV28 | TGTGCCAGCAGTCCTCAGGTTTCGAACACCGGGGAGCTGTTTTTT | CASSPQVSNTGELFF
TRBJ2-5 | NA | 15 | NA | TRBV11-1 | TGTGCCAGCAGCTTAGGATGGGCGGGCCAAGAGACCCAGTACTTC | CASSLGWAGQETQYF
TRBJ1-1 | TRBD1 | 14 | NA | TRBV7-9 | TGTGCCAGCAGCCCGGGACAGGGGGCAACTGAAGCTTTCTTT | CASSPGQGATEAFF
TRBJ2-3 | NA | 14 | once | TRBV9 | TGTGCCAGCAGCGTCGCCAGGTTCACAGATACGCAGTATTTT | CASSVARFTDTQYF
TRBJ2-1 | NA | 15 | once | TRBV6-5 | TGTGCCACCCAGGGGACGGCCTCTGCCTACAATGAGCAGTTCTTC | CATQGTASAYNEQFF
TRBJ2-1 | NA | 12 | NA | TRBV27 | TGTGCCAGCAGTTTCTACGACAAAGAGCAGTTCTTC | CASSFYDKEQFF
TRBJ1-1 | NA | 14 | NA | TRBV28 | TGTGCCAGCAGTTTATTATCATCGAACACTGAAGCTTTCTTT | CASSLLSSNTEAFF
TRBJ2-5 | NA | 14 | NA | TRBV27 | TGTGCCAGCAGTCCTATAACGGACGTGAAGACCCAGTACTTC | CASSPITDVKTQYF
TRBJ2-3 | NA | 15 | NA | TRBV30 | TGTGCCTGGGGGACGGGTAGCGGTAGCACAGATACGCAGTATTTT | CAWGTGSGSTDTQYF
TRBJ2-2 | NA | 14 | NA | TRBV5-5 | TGTGCCAGCAGCTTGTTTTTAGCTGACGGGGAGCTGTTTTTT | CASSLFLADGELFF
TRBJ2-5 | NA | 14 | NA | TRBV7-9 | TGTGCCAGCAGCTTAGGATATAGCGAAGAGACCCAGTACTTC | CASSLGYSEETQYF
TRBJ2-3 | NA | 16 | NA | TRBV30 | TGTGCCTGGAGGCAAGGCTTCGGGGCCCCCACAGATACGCAGTATTTT | CAWRQGFGAPTDTQYF
TRBJ2-5 | TRBD1 | 18 | NA | TRBV28 | TGTGCCAGCAGTCCGTTCCCCAGGACAGGGCCCGATCAAGAGACCCAGTACTTC | CASSPFPRTGPDQETQYF
TRBJ2-3 | NA | 17 | NA | TRBV18 | TGTGCCAGCTCACCTTGGGCCAGGGAAGTCCCCACAGATACGCAGTATTTT | CASSPWAREVPTDTQYF
TRBJ2-1 | NA | 15 | NA | TRBV5-4 | TGTGCCAGCAGCCAGTCGCGGGACAGAGGAGCTGGGCAGTTCTTC | CASSQSRDRGAGQFF
TRBJ2-1 | NA | 14 | NA | TRBV30 | TGTGCCTGGAGTGTACACAGGGGAGGCAATGAGCAGTTCTTC | CAWSVHRGGNEQFF
TRBJ1-1 | TRBD1 | 14 | NA | TRBV6-5 | TGTGCCAGCAGTTCGACAGGGGGAGGATCTGAAGCTTTCTTT | CASSSTGGGSEAFF
TRBJ2-5 | NA | 14 | NA | TRBV5-6 | TGTGCCAGCAGCTGGGCGGGTAGCGTAGAGACCCAGTACTTC | CASSWAGSVETQYF
TRBJ1-1 | NA | 13 | NA | TRBV19 | TGTGCCAGTAGTGAGGGGGGGAACACTGAAGCTTTCTTT | CASSEGGNTEAFF